Each of the 25 T cell receptor beta chains below was sequenced from the same sample in a study of shared clonotypes between healthy human individuals. The naive CD8 fraction comprised CD45RO-negative cells positively selected for CCR7 and excluded terminally differentiated effector memory CD45RA+ cells. Measured with immunoSEQ multiplex PCR; TCRdb has only the in-frame clones, and not every one. The sample contains about 580,000 clones, nearly 98% of which appear only once. The sequenced sample consisted of naive CD8+ T cells sorted from blood. Source of these receptors: a man aged 25-45 years in good health.

V usage is TRBV7-9 and J usage is TRBJ2-7; 7 bases are shared with TRBD1. Germline V gene lookup returns CDR1 SEHNR and CDR2 FQNEAQ (reference sequence). The CDR3 extends over 12 amino acids. Trimming at V came to 8 bases and at J to 3 bases, leaving 4 bases not matched to a gene. DNA for the CDR3: TGTGCCAGCGGGGACAGTGGCTACGAGCAGTACTTC. Encoded protein: CASGDSGYEQYF.

The V call is TRBV5-4, the J call TRBJ2-5; the match to TRBD2 covers 12 bases. This CDR3 is 17 amino acids long. V trimming: 4 bases; J trimming: 5 bases; junction bases outside the gene matches: 12. CDR1 is SGHNT, CDR2 YYREEE, per germline (reference sequence). CDR3 protein: CASSPVLTSGSLETQYF. In DNA form, the CDR3 reads TGTGCCAGCAGCCCCGTCCTGACTAGCGGGAGTTTGGAGACCCAGTACTTC.

This rearrangement joins TRBV11-1 to TRBJ2-3; D may be TRBD2 (6 bases). V was cut by 0 bases and J by 5 bases, with 12 bases left in between. Germline CDR1 reads SGHAT; CDR2 reads FQDESV (reference sequence). This CDR3 has 15 amino acids. This CDR3 is CASSLAAGRGDTQYF. The DNA of the CDR3 is TGTGCCAGCAGCTTAGCGGCGGGGCGGGGAGATACGCAGTATTTT.

Regarding this clone: The junction shows a germline mismatch at one end, possibly a read error. The rearrangement links TRBV27 to TRBJ2-2, with 10 bases fitting TRBD1. The CDR3 covers 12 residues. The germline V gene encodes CDR1 MNHEY and CDR2 SMNVEV (reference sequence). CDR3 sequence reads: CASSFGTGVLFF. The CDR3, as DNA: TGTGCCAGCAGTTTCGGGACAGGGGTGCTGTTTTTT.

This chain links TRBV29-1 with TRBJ1-3; D may be TRBD1 (5 bases). The CDR3 spans 13 residues. V gave up 5 bases and J gave up 2 bases, with 10 bases separating them. The germline CDR1 and CDR2 sequences are SQVTM and ANQGSEA. The CDR3 loop is CSVLKGPGNTIYF. In DNA form, the CDR3 reads TGCAGCGTTCTCAAGGGGCCTGGAAACACCATATATTTT.

The genes are TRBV27 and TRBJ1-5; a possible D gene is TRBD1 (6 bases). Per the germline V gene, CDR1 is MNHEY and CDR2 is SMNVEV (reference sequence). The V and J ends lost 2 bases and 1 base respectively, with 9 bases between them. The CDR3 totals 15 residues. CDR3 region: CASSLEGGSNQPQHF. For the CDR3, the DNA is TGTGCCAGCAGTTTAGAAGGGGGAAGCAATCAGCCCCAGCATTTT.

The V call is TRBV19, the J call TRBJ1-5, with D perhaps matching TRBD1 (5 bases). The CDR3 has 15 residues. From germline, CDR1 is LNHDA and CDR2 SQIVND (reference sequence). V lost 5 bases and J 5 bases, leaving 16 bases between the germline ends. The CDR3 is CASSLEGTSYQPQHF. The CDR3, as DNA: TGTGCCAGTAGTCTGGAGGGGACTTCATATCAGCCCCAGCATTTT.

The J gene is TRBJ2-3, the V gene TRBV9; the D is unclear. Germline V gives CDR1 SGDLS, CDR2 YYNGEE. The CDR3 sequence is 14 residues long. V was clipped by 2 bases and J by 2 bases, with 9 bases between them. The CDR3 protein is CASSVEYDTDTQYF. In DNA, the CDR3 is TGTGCCAGCAGCGTCGAGTATGACACAGATACGCAGTATTTT.

V and J are TRBV11-2 and TRBJ2-7; TRBD1 or TRBD2 may be the D gene (5 bases each). CDR3 length equals 13 residues. Germline assignment: CDR1 SGHAT and CDR2 FQNNGV. Trimming removed 2 bases at V and 5 bases at J, with 10 bases between. This chain's CDR3 is CASSLYLGDEQYF. DNA for the CDR3: TGTGCCAGCAGCTTATATTTGGGGGACGAGCAGTACTTC.

Of note for this clone: The sample carries other DNA sequences with the same CDR3. The chain couples TRBV7-9 to TRBJ1-3; no definite D call. There are 14 residues in the CDR3. Trimming took off 2 bases at V and 4 bases at J, with 9 bases between the two ends. CDR1 and CDR2 (germline): SEHNR, FQNEAQ (reference sequence). The CDR3 sequence is CASSLISSGNTIYF. The CDR3 DNA reads TGTGCCAGCAGCTTAATAAGCTCCGGAAACACCATATATTTT.

The chain is built from TRBV7-9 and TRBJ2-7, with TRBD1 identical over 7 bases. V was clipped by 5 bases and J by 0 bases; unmatched bases: 7. The CDR3 consists of 15 residues. Germline lookup yields CDR1 SEHNR and CDR2 FQNEAQ (reference sequence). As DNA, the CDR3 is TGTGCCAGCAGCCCCGGGACAGTAGTCTCCTACGAGCAGTACTTC. The encoded protein is CASSPGTVVSYEQYF.

This sequence joins TRBV5-1 and TRBJ2-3, with no clear D. The V gene lost 4 bases and the J gene lost 0 bases, with 12 bases spanning the gap. The length of the CDR3 is 15 residues. Germline V gene lookup returns CDR1 SGHRS and CDR2 YFSETQ. CDR3 DNA sequence: TGCGCCAGCAGCGTGGACCTGCCTAGCACAGATACGCAGTATTTT. Amino acids: CASSVDLPSTDTQYF.

The chain combines TRBV9 with TRBJ1-3; TRBD1 is a possible D gene (6 bases). Germline-derived CDR1 and CDR2 are SGDLS and YYNGEE. V was clipped by 3 bases and J by 2 bases, with 12 bases between them. The CDR3 extends over 15 amino acids. The CDR3 reads CASSAEQGPGNTIYF. CDR3 bases: TGTGCCAGCAGCGCGGAACAGGGTCCTGGAAACACCATATATTTT. Full variable domain (rest looked up from reference TRBV9 and TRBJ1-3): DSGVTQTPKHLITATGQRVTLRCSPRSGDLSVYWYQQSLDQGLQFLIQYYNGEERAKGNILERFSAQQFPDLHSELNLSSLELGDSALYFCASSAEQGPGNTIYFGEGSWLTVV.

In the case of this clone: It is likely a read error, because the conserved phenylalanine at the end of the CDR3 is missing. Because the CDR3's place on the DNA is in doubt, the DNA is left out and the CDR3 is given as listed by TCRdb. The chain employs TRBV27 and TRBJ2-7; the D segment call TRBD2 is taken from the table without a DNA check. Per germline, CDR1 MNHEY and CDR2 SMNVEV (reference sequence). Inclusive of both ends, the CDR3 amounts to 13 amino acids. The CDR3: CASPKGRAPGLAI.

J is TRBJ2-3 and V is TRBV13, with 10 bases fitting TRBD2. After removal of 3 bases from V and 2 bases from J, the junction contained 2 bases not matched to a gene. The CDR3 is made up of 15 amino acids. Looked up from germline, CDR1 is PRHDT and CDR2 is FYEKMQ (reference sequence). CDR3 region: CASSFGTSATDTQYF. The DNA of the CDR3 is TGTGCCAGCAGCTTTGGGACTAGCGCCACAGATACGCAGTATTTT.

The CDR3 DNA sequence: TGCGCCAGCAGCCAAGCATCGGGGTCCTACAATGAGCAGTTCTTC. It specifies CASSQASGSYNEQFF. This sequence joins TRBV4-1 and TRBJ2-1, with D perhaps TRBD2 (5 bases). The CDR3 consists of 15 residues. V shed 1 base and J shed 1 base, with 8 bases lying between them. Germline lookup yields CDR1 MGHRA and CDR2 YSYEKL.

This chain links TRBV6-5 with TRBJ2-1; D ambiguous. V gave up 5 bases and J gave up 10 bases, with 18 bases separating them. Germline-derived CDR1 and CDR2 are MNHEY and SVGAGI. The CDR3 contains 14 residues. The CDR3 DNA sequence: TGTGCCAGCAGTCGACCATCCGGTTCTAGGGAGCAGTTCTTC. Residues: CASSRPSGSREQFF.

The chain recombines TRBV4-3 with TRBJ1-1; a possible D gene is TRBD1 (5 bases). Trimming pared 0 bases from V and 1 base from J, leaving 21 bases between. Germline V gene lookup returns CDR1 LGHNA and CDR2 YSLEER. This CDR3 region has 19 residues. In DNA, the CDR3 is TGCGCCAGCAGCCAAGATATCGAGGGGTCCCAGGGCTGGAACACTGAAGCTTTCTTT. Its translation is CASSQDIEGSQGWNTEAFF.

This clone has just one count. The V call is TRBV11-2, the J call TRBJ2-7; 7 bases are shared with TRBD2. The V gene's germline CDR1 is SGHAT and CDR2 FQNNGV. The CDR3 consists of 15 residues. Trimming took 4 bases from V and 3 from J; bases not matched to a gene: 9. Here the CDR3 DNA reads TGTGCCAGCAGCTGGACGAGGGCTAGCGGCTACGAGCAGTACTTC. Its protein product is CASSWTRASGYEQYF.

The chain is built from TRBV11-3 and TRBJ2-1, with D possibly TRBD1 on 6 matching bases. The CDR3 runs 19 residues. V lost 3 bases, J lost 0 bases, and 21 bases lay in between. The germline CDR1 and CDR2 sequences are SGHNT and YENEEA. CDR3 coding DNA: TGTGCCAGCAGCTTCGTCAGGGGTAGGCCCCTAAGCTCCTACAATGAGCAGTTCTTC. This translates into CASSFVRGRPLSSYNEQFF.

J is TRBJ2-1 and V is TRBV5-4, with D tentatively TRBD1 (5 bases). Between the trimmed V and J ends, which lost 2 bases and 9 bases, there was a span of 9 bases. The length of the CDR3 is 12 residues. Germline V gene data show CDR1 as SGHNT and CDR2 as YYREEE (reference sequence). Here the CDR3 DNA reads TGTGCCAGCAGCTTAGGGGCTTTTGAGCAGTTCTTC. This sequence encodes CASSLGAFEQFF.

V is TRBV28 and J is TRBJ2-7; TRBD2 matches at 7 bases. Germline assignment: CDR1 MDHEN and CDR2 SYDVKM. The length of the CDR3 is 13 residues. V shed 2 bases, J shed 7 bases, and the junction held 5 bases outside the gene matches. CDR3: CASSLAGAGEQYF. CDR3 sequence (DNA): TGTGCCAGCAGTTTAGCGGGAGCGGGTGAGCAGTACTTC.

The rearrangement links TRBV28 to TRBJ2-3; TRBD1 aligns across 8 bases. CDR3 length: 18 residues. J lost 3 bases, V lost 2 bases, and 13 bases had no gene match. CDR1 is MDHEN and CDR2 is SYDVKM in the germline V gene. Here the CDR3 DNA reads TGTGCCAGCAGTTTACAAGGACAGGGAGTGGTTTGGACAGATACGCAGTATTTT. Translation gives CASSLQGQGVVWTDTQYF.

This clone showed up just once. V gene TRBV6-5 combines with J gene TRBJ2-1, with D perhaps matching TRBD1 (5 bases). This CDR3 spans 15 amino acids. V was pared by 5 bases and J by 0 bases, with 11 bases between. CDR1 and CDR2 from the germline V gene are MNHEY and SVGAGI. CDR3 in amino acids: CASSLQESSYNEQFF. The DNA of the CDR3 is TGTGCCAGCAGTCTACAGGAGAGCTCCTACAATGAGCAGTTCTTC.

This chain links TRBV28 with TRBJ2-7; no firm D call. Looked up from germline, CDR1 is MDHEN and CDR2 is SYDVKM. V gave up 5 bases and J gave up 0 bases, with 17 bases separating them. CDR3 size: 16 residues. Written as DNA, the CDR3 is TGTGCCAGCAGTATGCTGACGGTGGAAAGCTCCTACGAGCAGTACTTC. It yields the protein CASSMLTVESSYEQYF.